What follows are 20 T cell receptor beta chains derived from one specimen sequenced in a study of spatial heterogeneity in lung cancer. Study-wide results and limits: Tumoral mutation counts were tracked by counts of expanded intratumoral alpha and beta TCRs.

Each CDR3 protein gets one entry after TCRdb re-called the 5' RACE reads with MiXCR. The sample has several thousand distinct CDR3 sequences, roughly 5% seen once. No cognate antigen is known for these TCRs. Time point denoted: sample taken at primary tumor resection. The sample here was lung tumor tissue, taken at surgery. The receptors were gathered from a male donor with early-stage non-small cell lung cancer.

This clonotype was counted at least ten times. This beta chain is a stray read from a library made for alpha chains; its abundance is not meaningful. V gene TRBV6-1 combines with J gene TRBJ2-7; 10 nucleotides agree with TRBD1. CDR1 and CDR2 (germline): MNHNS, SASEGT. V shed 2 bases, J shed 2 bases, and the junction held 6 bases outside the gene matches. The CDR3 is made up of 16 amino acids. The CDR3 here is CASSERDRGRPYEQYF. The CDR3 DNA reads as TGTGCCAGCAGTGAACGGGACAGGGGTCGACCCTACGAGCAGTACTTC.

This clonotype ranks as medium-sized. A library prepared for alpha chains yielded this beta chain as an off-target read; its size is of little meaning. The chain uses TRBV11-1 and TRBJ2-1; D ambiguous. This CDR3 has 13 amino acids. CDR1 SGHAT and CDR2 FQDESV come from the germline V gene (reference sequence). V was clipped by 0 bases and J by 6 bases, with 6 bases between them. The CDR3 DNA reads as TGTGCCAGCAGCTTAGCGCGTCTCAATGAGCAGTTCTTC. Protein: CASSLARLNEQFF.

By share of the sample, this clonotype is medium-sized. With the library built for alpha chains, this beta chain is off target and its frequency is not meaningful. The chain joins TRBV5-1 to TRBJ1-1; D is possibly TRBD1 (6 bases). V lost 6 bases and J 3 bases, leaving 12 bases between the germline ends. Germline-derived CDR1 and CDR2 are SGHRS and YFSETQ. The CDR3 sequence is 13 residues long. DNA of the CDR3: TGCGCCAGCACCCAGAGGGGGGACACTGAAGCTTTCTTT. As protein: CASTQRGDTEAFF.

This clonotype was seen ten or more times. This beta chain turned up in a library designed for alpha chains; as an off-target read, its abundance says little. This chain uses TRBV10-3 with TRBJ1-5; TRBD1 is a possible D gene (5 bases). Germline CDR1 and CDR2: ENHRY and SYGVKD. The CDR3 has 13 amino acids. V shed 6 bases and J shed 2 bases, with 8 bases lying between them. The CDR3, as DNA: TGTGCCATCAGGCAGGGCGGCAATCAGCCCCAGCATTTT. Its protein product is CAIRQGGNQPQHF.

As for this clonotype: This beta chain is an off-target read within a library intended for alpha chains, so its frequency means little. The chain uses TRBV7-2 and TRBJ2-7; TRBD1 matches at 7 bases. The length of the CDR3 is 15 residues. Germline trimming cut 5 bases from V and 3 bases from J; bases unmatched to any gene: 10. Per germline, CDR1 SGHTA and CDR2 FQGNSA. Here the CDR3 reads CASSREGTVVYEQYF. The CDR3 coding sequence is TGTGCCAGCAGCCGGGAAGGGACAGTGGTCTACGAGCAGTACTTC.

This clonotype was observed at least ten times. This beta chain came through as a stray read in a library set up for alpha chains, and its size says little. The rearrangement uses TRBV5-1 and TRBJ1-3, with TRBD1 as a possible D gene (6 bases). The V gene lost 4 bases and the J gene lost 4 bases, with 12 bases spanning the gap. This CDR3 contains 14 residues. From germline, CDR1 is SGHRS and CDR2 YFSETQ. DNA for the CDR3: TGCGCCAGCAGCCGGGACAATGAAGGAAACACCATATATTTT. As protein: CASSRDNEGNTIYF.

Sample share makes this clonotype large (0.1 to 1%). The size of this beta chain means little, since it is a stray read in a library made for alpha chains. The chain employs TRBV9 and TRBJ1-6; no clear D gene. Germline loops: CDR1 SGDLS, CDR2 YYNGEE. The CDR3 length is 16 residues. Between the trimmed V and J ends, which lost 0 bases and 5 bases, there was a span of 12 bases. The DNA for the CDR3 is TGTGCCAGCAGCGTAGGATCAGACGTGCATAATTCACCCCTCCACTTT. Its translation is CASSVGSDVHNSPLHF.

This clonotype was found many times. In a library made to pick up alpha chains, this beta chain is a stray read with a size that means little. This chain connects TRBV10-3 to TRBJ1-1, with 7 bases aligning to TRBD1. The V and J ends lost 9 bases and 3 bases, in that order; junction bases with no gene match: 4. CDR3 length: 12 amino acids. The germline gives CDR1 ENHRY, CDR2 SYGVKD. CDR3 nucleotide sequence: TGTGCCATACGGGACAGATACACTGAAGCTTTCTTT. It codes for CAIRDRYTEAFF.

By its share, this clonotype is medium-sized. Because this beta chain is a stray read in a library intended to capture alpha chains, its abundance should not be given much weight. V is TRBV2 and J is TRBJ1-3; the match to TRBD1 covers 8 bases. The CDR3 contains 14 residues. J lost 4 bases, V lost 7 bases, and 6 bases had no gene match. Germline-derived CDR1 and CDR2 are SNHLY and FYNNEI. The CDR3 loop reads CASTLTGDGNTIYF. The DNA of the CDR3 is TGTGCCAGCACCCTGACAGGGGACGGAAACACCATATATTTT.

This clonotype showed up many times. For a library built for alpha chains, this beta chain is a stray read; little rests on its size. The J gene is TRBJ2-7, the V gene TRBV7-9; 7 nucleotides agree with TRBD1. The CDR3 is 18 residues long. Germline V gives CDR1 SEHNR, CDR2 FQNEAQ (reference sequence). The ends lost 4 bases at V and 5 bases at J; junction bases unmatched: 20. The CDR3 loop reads CASSSQSLSSGTVDEQYF. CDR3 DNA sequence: TGTGCCAGCAGCTCGCAGAGTCTGTCGTCCGGGACAGTGGACGAGCAGTACTTC.

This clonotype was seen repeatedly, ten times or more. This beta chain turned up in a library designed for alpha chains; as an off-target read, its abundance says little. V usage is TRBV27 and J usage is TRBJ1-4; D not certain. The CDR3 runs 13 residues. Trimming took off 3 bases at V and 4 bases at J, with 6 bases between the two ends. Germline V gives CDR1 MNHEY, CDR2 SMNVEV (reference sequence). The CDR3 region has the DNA TGTGCCAGCAGTTTTACGCTTAATGAAAAACTGTTTTTT. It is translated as CASSFTLNEKLFF.

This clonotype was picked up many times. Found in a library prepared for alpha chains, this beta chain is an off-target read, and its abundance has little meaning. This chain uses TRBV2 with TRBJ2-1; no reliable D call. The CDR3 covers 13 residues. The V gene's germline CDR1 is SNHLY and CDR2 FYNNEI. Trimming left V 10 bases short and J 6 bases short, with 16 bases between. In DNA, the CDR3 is TGTGCCACAAGGCAGAGTCTCGTCAATGAGCAGTTCTTC. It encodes CATRQSLVNEQFF.

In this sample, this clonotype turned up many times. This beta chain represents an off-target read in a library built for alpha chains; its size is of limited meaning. CDR3 DNA: TGTGCCAGCAGCTTAGGGAATGCTAATGAAAAACTGTTTTTT. Translating gives CASSLGNANEKLFF. This chain uses TRBV7-9 with TRBJ1-4; no definite D call. The V and J ends lost 1 base and 3 bases respectively, with 6 bases between them. CDR1 is SEHNR, CDR2 FQNEAQ, per germline (reference sequence). The CDR3 loop spans 14 amino acids.

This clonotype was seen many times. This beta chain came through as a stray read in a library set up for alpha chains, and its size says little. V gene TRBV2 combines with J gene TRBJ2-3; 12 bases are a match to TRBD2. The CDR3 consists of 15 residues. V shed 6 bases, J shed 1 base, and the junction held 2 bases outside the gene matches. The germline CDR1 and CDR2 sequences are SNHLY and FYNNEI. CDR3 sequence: CASSRLAGGTDTQYF. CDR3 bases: TGTGCCAGCAGCAGACTAGCGGGGGGCACAGATACGCAGTATTTT.

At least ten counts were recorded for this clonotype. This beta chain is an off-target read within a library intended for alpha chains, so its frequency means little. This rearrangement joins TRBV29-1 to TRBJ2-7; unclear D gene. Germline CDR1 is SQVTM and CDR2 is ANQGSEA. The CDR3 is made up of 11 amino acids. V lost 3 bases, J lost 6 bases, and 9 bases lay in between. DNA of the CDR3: TGCAGCGTTGAGAGTCGGGCCGAGCAGTACTTC. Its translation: CSVESRAEQYF.

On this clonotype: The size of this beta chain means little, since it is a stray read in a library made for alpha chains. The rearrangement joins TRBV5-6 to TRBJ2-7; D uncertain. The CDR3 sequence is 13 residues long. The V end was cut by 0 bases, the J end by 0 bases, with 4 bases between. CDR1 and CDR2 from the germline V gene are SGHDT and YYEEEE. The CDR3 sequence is CASSLAASYEQYF. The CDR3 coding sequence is TGTGCCAGCAGCTTGGCCGCCTCCTACGAGCAGTACTTC.

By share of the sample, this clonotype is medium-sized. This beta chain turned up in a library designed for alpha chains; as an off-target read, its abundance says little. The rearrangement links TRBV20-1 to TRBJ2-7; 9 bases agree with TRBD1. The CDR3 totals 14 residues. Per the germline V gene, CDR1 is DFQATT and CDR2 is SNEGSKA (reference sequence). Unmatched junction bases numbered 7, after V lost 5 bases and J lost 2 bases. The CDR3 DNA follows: TGCAGTGCTTCGCCGGGACAGGGAACCTACGAGCAGTACTTC. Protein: CSASPGQGTYEQYF.

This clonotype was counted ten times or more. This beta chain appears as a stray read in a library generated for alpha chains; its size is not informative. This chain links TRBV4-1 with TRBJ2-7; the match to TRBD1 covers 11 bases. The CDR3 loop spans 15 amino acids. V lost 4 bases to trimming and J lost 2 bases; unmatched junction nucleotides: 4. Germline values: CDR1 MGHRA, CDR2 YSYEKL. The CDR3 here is CASSPMGQGAYEQYF. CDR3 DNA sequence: TGCGCCAGCAGCCCCATGGGACAGGGGGCCTACGAGCAGTACTTC.

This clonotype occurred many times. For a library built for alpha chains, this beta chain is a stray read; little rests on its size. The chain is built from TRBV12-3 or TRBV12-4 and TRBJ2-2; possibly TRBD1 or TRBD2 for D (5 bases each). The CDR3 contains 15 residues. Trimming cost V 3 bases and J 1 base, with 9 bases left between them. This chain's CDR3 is CASSFGTLNTGELFF. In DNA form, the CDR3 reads TGTGCCAGCAGTTTTGGGACGTTGAACACCGGGGAGCTGTTTTTT.

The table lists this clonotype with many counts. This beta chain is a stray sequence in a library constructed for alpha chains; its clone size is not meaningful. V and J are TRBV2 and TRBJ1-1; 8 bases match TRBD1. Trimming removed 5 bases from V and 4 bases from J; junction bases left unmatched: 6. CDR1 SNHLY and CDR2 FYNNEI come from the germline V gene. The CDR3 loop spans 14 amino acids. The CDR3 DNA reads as TGTGCCAGCAGTTCCAGGGGGCCGAGCACTGAAGCTTTCTTT. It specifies CASSSRGPSTEAFF.